This T cell receptor (beta chain) appears in the sequencing data of a study of shared clonotypes between healthy human individuals. Overall study findings and caveats: The authors expected sequencing depth to affect clonotype sharing among donors. The generation probabilities recorded for non-shared clonotypes fell below those of clonotypes shared by all four donors.

Of note for this clone: Its target is not known.

The repertoire was sequenced with immunoSEQ multiplex PCR; TCRdb's copy has only in-frame clones and lacks some. The table shows 1.5 million to 1.9 million clones, with about 98% occurring only once. The receptor was isolated from a man younger than 40 in good health. Sequenced material: naive CD4+ T cells sorted from blood. The sample's subset: CD45RA+ positively selected.

CDR3 sequence reads: CASSLGGRARRAFF. In DNA form, the CDR3 reads TGTGCCAGCAGCTTAGGAGGCAGGGCTAGGCGGGCTTTCTTT. The V call is TRBV7-9, the J call TRBJ1-1, with a weak D call TRBD1 (5 bases). Germline CDR1 reads SEHNR; CDR2 reads FQNEAQ (reference sequence). This CDR3 comprises 14 residues. V lost 1 base, J lost 11 bases, and 17 bases lay in between. Variable domain in full (rest from reference TRBV7-9 and TRBJ1-1): DTGVSQNPRHKITKRGQNVTFRCDPISEHNRLYWYRQTLGQGPEFLTYFQNEAQLEKSRLLSDRFSAERPKGSFSTLEIQRTEQGDSAMYLCASSLGGRARRAFFGQGTRLTVV.